This TCR beta chain was sequenced for a study of T cells generated in artificial thymic organoids (dated by TCRdb to the late 2010s). For the wider study: In some experiments, thymic T cells were further FACS-purified to deplete CD4 immature single positive or double positive precursors. The displayed repertoire sequencing data were described as being representative of three independent experiments. The TCR alpha and beta CDR3 repertoires of CD8 single positive T cells derived from in vitro artificial thymic organoids were compared with those of thymic and peripheral blood naive CD8 T cells. General conclusions and limits of the study: Organoid-derived CD8 single positive T cells showed physiological TCR clonotype diversity comparable to thymic and blood naive CD8 T cells.

The CDR3 runs 15 amino acids, cysteine and phenylalanine included. Only CDR3 DNA remains: 45 bases, in frame from the first base. Trimming at the junction amounts to 3 bases on V and 5 bases on J, and the germline ends lie 14 bases apart. Primary CD8+ T cells were enriched with magnetic beads using the Miltenyi CD8+ T cell Isolation Kit. Organoid and thymic CD3+TCRalphabeta+CD8 single positive T cells were FACS sorted before RNA extraction. For each sample, the RNeasy Micro kit was used to purify total RNA from about 40,000 to 200,000 sorted cells, and RNA quality was checked on an Agilent RNA 6000 Nano chip. Thymic fragments were dissected, disrupted by pipetting and passed through a 70 um strainer to release thymocytes. Relative to its sample, this clonotype is medium-sized (0.01 to 0.1%). Its binding antigen is unknown. Base qualities are not recorded, but no much larger clone differs from it by a single base.

TCRalpha and TCRbeta libraries were amplified in separate semi-nested PCR reactions using Advantage 2 and reverse primers located in the TRAC or TRBC constant regions. First-strand cDNA synthesis used between 3.5 and 500 ng of total RNA. TCR cDNA libraries were made by 5'-RACE with the SMARTer PCR cDNA Synthesis kit, using a poly-dT primer for first-strand synthesis. Sample-specific 5-nucleotide barcodes were carried by the semi-nested constant-region reverse primers, and the resulting products were cleaned using the Zymo DNA Clean and Concentrator-5 kit. As many as ten barcoded samples were combined into a pool, ligated to Illumina adaptors, and sequenced on an Illumina MiSeq as 2 x 150 bp paired-end reads. Processing in the source paper ran as follows. After demultiplexing, reads were aligned with BLAT to a custom library containing all human TRAV, TRAJ, TRBV, TRBD and TRBJ combinations from IMGT. The best BLAT hits were picked using pslCDnaFilter (-maxAligns=1, -ignoreIntrons), and custom Perl scripts were used to calculate clonotype frequencies. Using fastp at Q25 and MiXCR, TCRdb reprocessed the public reads and kept productive beta chains. Rows with a matching CDR3 protein are joined into one entry that keeps the most common DNA and genes. TCRdb assigned the V and J calls; the authors' analysis was not used. Recorded for this sample are under 10,000 distinct CDR3 sequences; about 16% of them occurred a single time. 1.4% of the sample belongs to the ten largest clones.

The source material was naive CD8+ T cells from the thymus. The intended sense of this specimen's cell subset or site label: CD3+TCRalphabeta+CD8SP T cells; for blood, CD45RO-CCR7+ naive CD8+ T cells. This receptor was identified in a human donor who gave cord blood stem cells for thymic organoid culture, a cardiac surgery patient who gave postnatal thymus, or a blood donor (not recorded which). The rearrangement combines TRBV12-3 or TRBV12-4 with TRBJ1-5, with the D gene uncertain. The DNA reads TGTGCCAGCAGTTTGGAAGGTTTGGGTCATCAGCCCCAGCATTTT. Its product reads: CASSLEGLGHQPQHF.